Presented here are 23 T cell receptor beta chains from one specimen sequenced in a study of regulatory T cells in long-lasting Graves disease. TCR beta libraries were built with iRepertoire HTBI primers and Arm-PCR of CDR3 regions. From the multiplex PCR reads, TCRdb called clonotypes with MiXCR, one entry per CDR3 protein. In the table there are 440,000 or so distinct CDR3 sequences, about 15% of which are singletons. Time point defined: newly diagnosed GD, antithyroid drugs for less than 3 months. Isolated PBMC RNA provided the starting material for the TCR library. A further study also used this sample, focusing on T cells in Graves' hyperthyroidism and ophthalmopathy.

The starting material was peripheral blood mononuclear cells (PBMCs), obtained at new diagnosis, from a patient treated with antithyroid drugs. These receptors all stem from a woman aged 25 to 39 with Graves disease.

This clonotype showed up many times. The chain recombines TRBV18 with TRBJ1-1, with unresolved D. V dropped 3 bases and J dropped 4 bases, with 18 bases sitting between them. The CDR3 sequence is 16 residues long. CDR1 KGHSH and CDR2 LQKENI come from the germline V gene. The CDR3 region is CASSPGGSAGGTEAFF. CDR3 bases: TGTGCCAGCTCACCTGGTGGGAGCGCGGGAGGCACTGAAGCTTTCTTT.

This clonotype was observed a few times. The chain is built from TRBV2 and TRBJ2-7; unclear D gene. V was shortened by 1 base and J by 3 bases, with 10 bases between the two germline ends. The CDR3 spans 14 residues. Germline lookup yields CDR1 SNHLY and CDR2 FYNNEI. The CDR3 loop is CASSEGRHLYEQYF. DNA for the CDR3: TGTGCCAGCAGTGAAGGTAGACACCTCTACGAGCAGTACTTC.

This clonotype was seen only a few times. The chain joins TRBV12-3 or TRBV12-4 to TRBJ2-3; possibly TRBD2 for D (5 bases). This CDR3 region has 13 residues. Trimming stripped 6 bases from V and 5 bases from J, with 12 bases between. CDR3 in amino acids: CASSGITGDTQYF. The DNA of the CDR3 is TGTGCCAGCAGCGGGATCACGGGAGATACGCAGTATTTT.

In this sample, this clonotype turned up many times. V is TRBV6-5 and J is TRBJ1-5; D is unresolved. The CDR3 runs 16 residues. Germline loops: CDR1 MNHEY, CDR2 SVGAGI. V was shortened by 0 bases and J by 1 base, with 10 bases between the two germline ends. The CDR3 region has the DNA TGTGCCAGCAGTTACTCGTACAGAATCAGCAATCAGCCCCAGCATTTT. This translates into CASSYSYRISNQPQHF.

A few counts support this clonotype. The chain carries TRBV7-9 and TRBJ1-1; a weak D match, TRBD1 (6 bases). Trimming left V 7 bases short and J 3 bases short, with 12 bases between. This CDR3 has 13 amino acids. In germline, CDR1 is SEHNR, CDR2 FQNEAQ (reference sequence). For the CDR3, the DNA is TGTGCCAGCATTTGGGGGCGAGACACTGAAGCTTTCTTT. Protein product: CASIWGRDTEAFF. Complete variable domain (other parts from reference TRBV7-9 and TRBJ1-1): DTGVSQNPRHKITKRGQNVTFRCDPISEHNRLYWYRQTLGQGPEFLTYFQNEAQLEKSRLLSDRFSAERPKGSFSTLEIQRTEQGDSAMYLCASIWGRDTEAFFGQGTRLTVV.

The sample holds a few counts of this clonotype. This chain links TRBV4-1 with TRBJ2-1; 10 bases map to TRBD2. The germline V gene encodes CDR1 MGHRA and CDR2 YSYEKL. The CDR3 length is 17 residues. The V gene end was trimmed by 4 bases and the J gene end by 5 bases; junction bases not matched to a gene: 11. CDR3 DNA: TGCGCCAGCAGCCTCTCGCAGCTTGGACTAGCGGACAATGAGCAGTTCTTC. It is translated as CASSLSQLGLADNEQFF.

This clonotype was observed at least ten times. The chain links TRBV24-1 to TRBJ2-3; TRBD2 aligns across 10 bases. CDR3 length: 16 amino acids. Germline loops: CDR1 KGHDR, CDR2 SFDVKD. V dropped 0 bases and J dropped 8; count of bases not matched to a gene: 7. CDR3 sequence: CATSDLASGSRITQYF. The CDR3 nucleotides read TGTGCCACCAGTGATTTGGCTAGCGGGAGTAGGATTACGCAGTATTTT.

This chain links TRBV4-1 with TRBJ2-2; D possibly uses TRBD1 or TRBD2 (5 bases each). V was clipped by 0 bases and J by 5 bases, with 10 bases between them. The CDR3 runs 15 residues. Germline V lookup: CDR1 MGHRA, CDR2 YSYEKL. The CDR3 sequence is CASSQDRGRTGELFF. The DNA of the CDR3 is TGCGCCAGCAGCCAAGATCGGGGCAGAACCGGGGAGCTGTTTTTT.

The J gene is TRBJ2-7, the V gene TRBV20-1; D could derive from TRBD1 or TRBD2 (5 bases each). CDR3 length: 11 amino acids. Germline V gene sequence: CDR1 DFQATT, CDR2 SNEGSKA (reference sequence). Trimming cost V 6 bases and J 5 bases, with 11 bases left between them. This CDR3 is CSAGATNEQYF. The CDR3 coding sequence is TGCAGTGCCGGGGCGACAAACGAGCAGTACTTC.

This clonotype has ten or more counts. The chain uses TRBV6-1 and TRBJ2-1; TRBD2 matches 8 bases. The CDR3 sequence is 16 residues long. Germline-derived CDR1 and CDR2 are MNHNS and SASEGT. The V gene end was trimmed by 5 bases and the J gene end by 9 bases; junction bases not matched to a gene: 15. CDR3 residues: CASSTMTSVSTSEQFF. The DNA for the CDR3 is TGTGCCAGCAGTACTATGACTAGCGTATCCACCAGTGAGCAGTTCTTC.

The gene calls are TRBV12-3 or TRBV12-4 and TRBJ2-2, with 9 bases fitting TRBD2. V shed 4 bases, J shed 6 bases, and the junction held 9 bases outside the gene matches. The CDR3 runs 16 residues. As DNA, the CDR3 is TGTGCCAGCAGTTCGAGGGCTAGCGGGACCTCCGGGGAGCTGTTTTTT. Residues: CASSSRASGTSGELFF.

This clonotype was seen a few times. The chain uses TRBV30 and TRBJ1-1; perhaps TRBD1 as D (6 bases). CDR1 GTSNPN and CDR2 SVGIG come from the germline V gene (reference sequence). The CDR3 loop spans 12 amino acids. V lost 7 bases to trimming and J lost 3 bases, with 12 bases between them. The CDR3 region is CASAKGDTEAFF. The CDR3 DNA reads as TGTGCCTCGGCCAAGGGGGACACTGAAGCTTTCTTT.

This clonotype occurred many times. This rearrangement joins TRBV6-1 to TRBJ1-5; D not resolved. V dropped 4 bases and J dropped 2 bases, with 12 bases sitting between them. Germline V gene data show CDR1 as MNHNS and CDR2 as SASEGT. This CDR3 has 15 amino acids. The CDR3 reads CASSATPGGNQPQHF. CDR3 sequence (DNA): TGTGCCAGCAGTGCAACTCCCGGGGGCAATCAGCCCCAGCATTTT.

This clonotype was recorded at least ten times. The chain combines TRBV3-1 with TRBJ1-6; D might be TRBD1 (6 bases). Trimming took 1 base from V and 9 from J, leaving 13 bases between them. Germline V lookup: CDR1 LGHDT, CDR2 YNNKEL (reference sequence). CDR3 length equals 15 residues. The CDR3: CASSQVPRGGSPLHF. CDR3 DNA sequence: TGTGCCAGCAGCCAAGTACCCAGGGGAGGTTCACCCCTCCACTTT.

This clonotype was seen repeatedly, ten times or more. The V and J genes are TRBV3-1 and TRBJ2-2; D not certain. V dropped 6 bases and J dropped 5 bases, with 19 bases sitting between them. Germline CDR1 and CDR2: LGHDT and YNNKEL (reference sequence). This CDR3 is 16 amino acids long. The DNA of the CDR3 is TGTGCCAGCAGTCATTCCCCGGGCCCCCGGACCGGGGAGCTGTTTTTT. Encoded protein: CASSHSPGPRTGELFF.

There are many counts of this clonotype. The chain couples TRBV5-1 to TRBJ2-7, with 9 nucleotides matching TRBD2. Germline V lookup: CDR1 SGHRS, CDR2 YFSETQ. V lost 4 bases to trimming and J lost 6 bases; unmatched junction nucleotides: 17. This CDR3 spans 17 amino acids. CDR3 nucleotide sequence: TGCGCCAGCAGCCGCGGGGGGGCTGCGGGAGGGCAACCCGAGCAGTACTTC. Encoded protein: CASSRGGAAGGQPEQYF.

This clonotype was seen a handful of times. This sequence joins TRBV4-1 and TRBJ1-6; a possible D gene is TRBD1 (5 bases). This CDR3 comprises 16 residues. Trimming left V 1 base short and J 7 bases short, with 14 bases between. CDR1 is MGHRA, CDR2 YSYEKL, per germline. This CDR3 is CASSQAGGAGNSPLHF. Written as DNA, the CDR3 is TGCGCCAGCAGCCAAGCGGGCGGGGCAGGGAATTCACCCCTCCACTTT.

This sequence joins TRBV9 and TRBJ2-7; 8 bases map to TRBD2. This CDR3 comprises 14 residues. V gave up 7 bases and J gave up 3 bases; unmatched junction bases: 9. CDR1 is SGDLS, CDR2 YYNGEE, per germline. The CDR3 coding sequence is TGTGCCAGCTCAAATACGGGGGGGAACTACGAGCAGTACTTC. Protein: CASSNTGGNYEQYF.

This clonotype was seen ten or more times. Germline is not matched at one junction end, which may reflect a read error. CDR3 loop: CASSLARTGVGEQYF. DNA for the CDR3: TGTGCCAGCAGCCTAGCCCGGACAGGCGTGGGGGAGCAGTACTTC. This chain links TRBV7-8 with TRBJ2-7, with 7 bases fitting TRBD1. Germline loops: CDR1 SGHVS, CDR2 FQNEAQ. The CDR3 totals 15 residues.

The chain has TRBV6-9 and TRBJ2-1, with TRBD2 matching 11 bases. After removal of 4 bases from V and 8 bases from J, the junction contained 4 bases not matched to a gene. CDR1 is MNHGY and CDR2 is SVAAGI in the germline V gene. The CDR3 totals 14 residues. The CDR3 bases are TGTGCCAGCAGTTCAGGACTAGCGGGCGATGAGCAGTTCTTC. Protein sequence: CASSSGLAGDEQFF.

The V and J genes are TRBV12-3 or TRBV12-4 and TRBJ1-4; D is unclear. The CDR3 is made up of 14 amino acids. Trimming removed 3 bases from V and 7 bases from J, with 12 bases in between. This chain's CDR3 is CASSLERVVEKLFF. CDR3 DNA sequence: TGTGCCAGCAGTTTGGAGAGGGTGGTTGAAAAACTGTTTTTT.

The CDR3 here is CAITGTGTYNEQFF. CDR3 nucleotides: TGTGCCATCACCGGGACAGGGACCTACAATGAGCAGTTCTTC. J is TRBJ2-1 and V is TRBV5-4; TRBD1 matches at 9 bases. The CDR3 has 14 residues. CDR1 SGHNT and CDR2 YYREEE come from the germline V gene (reference sequence). V lost 9 bases, J lost 2 bases, and 6 bases stayed unmatched.

This clonotype was counted between two and nine times. The chain is built from TRBV5-1 and TRBJ1-5; D may be TRBD1 (5 bases). Between the trimmed V and J ends, which lost 6 bases and 3 bases, there was a span of 22 bases. Looked up from germline, CDR1 is SGHRS and CDR2 is YFSETQ. The CDR3 contains 17 residues. The CDR3 reads CASKAGGPGGDNQPQHF. The CDR3 nucleotides read TGCGCCAGCAAGGCTGGAGGTCCCGGGGGAGACAATCAGCCCCAGCATTTT.